Listed below are T cell receptor beta chains from one sample, sequenced in a study of blood T cell repertoires in COVID-19. Generated by immunoSEQ multiplex PCR, the TCRdb table keeps only in-frame clones and is missing some. The sample includes about 140,000 clones, about three quarters of them seen just once. Sequencing was carried out using PBMCs or T cells enriched from blood (not recorded which). The receptors originated from a woman in her fifties or sixties who had recovered from COVID-19. CDR3s include the opening cysteine and the closing phenylalanine or tryptophan. A D gene is named only where the DNA matches it firmly. The listing skips clone size in some rows; elsewhere it reads once, few, many or a size class.

CDR3 protein: CASSLETGEGNIQYF; CDR3 DNA: TGCGCCAGCAGCTTGGAGACAGGGGAAGGGAACATTCAGTACTTC; V gene: TRBV5-1; D gene: TRBD1; J gene: TRBJ2-4; clone size: -
CDR3 protein: CASSSRLAGGNNEQFF; CDR3 DNA: TGTGCCAGCTCCTCCCGACTAGCGGGGGGTAACAATGAGCAGTTCTTC; V gene: TRBV18; D gene: TRBD2; J gene: TRBJ2-1; clone size: -
CDR3 protein: CASSSFGSYNEQFF; CDR3 DNA: TGTGCCAGCAGCTCTTTCGGTTCCTACAATGAGCAGTTCTTC; V gene: TRBV5-6; D gene: -; J gene: TRBJ2-1; clone size: once
CDR3 protein: CARSLAPSPGIQETQYF; CDR3 DNA: TGTGCCAGAAGTTTAGCCCCTTCTCCAGGGATCCAAGAGACCCAGTACTTC; V gene: TRBV7-5; D gene: -; J gene: TRBJ2-5; clone size: -
CDR3 protein: CASSQADWTQNTGELFF; CDR3 DNA: TGTGCCAGCAGCCAGGCGGATTGGACTCAGAACACCGGGGAGCTGTTTTTT; V gene: TRBV4-2; D gene: -; J gene: TRBJ2-2; clone size: -
CDR3 protein: CASSSPGLGTGELFF; CDR3 DNA: TGTGCCAGCAGCTCTCCGGGACTAGGCACCGGGGAGCTGTTTTTT; V gene: TRBV13; D gene: TRBD2; J gene: TRBJ2-2; clone size: -
CDR3 protein: CASSLDSSSYEQYF; CDR3 DNA: TGCGCCAGCAGCTTGGATAGCAGCTCCTACGAGCAGTACTTC; V gene: TRBV5-1; D gene: -; J gene: TRBJ2-7; clone size: few
CDR3 protein: CASSPVPSVYNEQFF; CDR3 DNA: TGTGCCAGCTCACCAGTCCCGTCAGTATACAATGAGCAGTTCTTC; V gene: TRBV18; D gene: -; J gene: TRBJ2-1; clone size: -
CDR3 protein: CASSPEKAGNYGYTF; CDR3 DNA: TGCGCCAGCAGCCCGGAAAAGGCAGGGAACTATGGCTACACCTTC; V gene: TRBV4-1; D gene: -; J gene: TRBJ1-2; clone size: -
CDR3 protein: CASSPQGSTEAFF; CDR3 DNA: TGTGCCAGCTCACCACAGGGGTCGACTGAAGCTTTCTTT; V gene: TRBV18; D gene: -; J gene: TRBJ1-1; clone size: -
CDR3 protein: CASSETSQTMNTEAFF; CDR3 DNA: TGTGCCAGCAGTGAAACCAGCCAAACTATGAACACTGAAGCTTTCTTT; V gene: TRBV6-1; D gene: -; J gene: TRBJ1-1; clone size: -
CDR3 protein: CASSPFGRADGYTF; CDR3 DNA: TGTGCCAGCAGCCCCTTTGGGAGGGCGGATGGCTACACCTTC; V gene: TRBV5-6; D gene: -; J gene: TRBJ1-2; clone size: -
CDR3 protein: CAISADFDRDTEAFF; CDR3 DNA: TGTGCCATCAGTGCGGATTTTGACAGGGACACTGAAGCTTTCTTT; V gene: TRBV10-3; D gene: TRBD1; J gene: TRBJ1-1; clone size: -
CDR3 protein: CASTTVYEQYF; CDR3 DNA: TGTGCCAGCACCACGGTTTACGAGCAGTACTTC; V gene: TRBV11-2; D gene: -; J gene: TRBJ2-7; clone size: few
CDR3 protein: CASSVDRGGTGNTIYF; CDR3 DNA: TGTGCCAGCAGCGTAGACAGGGGTGGCACTGGAAACACCATATATTTT; V gene: TRBV9; D gene: TRBD1; J gene: TRBJ1-3; clone size: -
CDR3 protein: CASSLQAGVANTIYF; CDR3 DNA: TGTGCCAGCAGTTTACAGGCAGGGGTGGCAAACACCATATATTTT; V gene: TRBV27; D gene: -; J gene: TRBJ1-3; clone size: -
CDR3 protein: CASNAGGYNEQFF; CDR3 DNA: TGTGCCAGCAACGCCGGGGGCTACAATGAGCAGTTCTTC; V gene: TRBV11-1; D gene: -; J gene: TRBJ2-1; clone size: -
CDR3 protein: CAWSLTGMNEQFF; CDR3 DNA: TGTGCCTGGAGTCTTACAGGGATGAATGAGCAGTTCTTC; V gene: TRBV30; D gene: -; J gene: TRBJ2-1; clone size: -
CDR3 protein: CASSQVAFSRLPGNTIYF; CDR3 DNA: TGTGCCAGCAGCCAAGTAGCTTTCAGCCGGCTACCTGGAAACACCATATATTTT; V gene: TRBV14; D gene: -; J gene: TRBJ1-3; clone size: -
CDR3 protein: CASSRHGTGDLNTEAFF; CDR3 DNA: TGTGCCAGCAGTCGACACGGGACAGGGGATCTAAATACTGAAGCTTTCTTT; V gene: TRBV7-8; D gene: TRBD1; J gene: TRBJ1-1; clone size: once
CDR3 protein: CASSLTGTGDYGYTF; CDR3 DNA: TGTGCCAGCAGCTTAACCGGGACAGGGGACTATGGCTACACCTTC; V gene: TRBV5-8; D gene: TRBD1; J gene: TRBJ1-2; clone size: once
CDR3 protein: CASSLGGGGELFF; CDR3 DNA: TGTGCCAGCAGCTTAGGTGGCGGGGGGGAGCTGTTTTTT; V gene: TRBV11-2; D gene: -; J gene: TRBJ2-2; clone size: -
CDR3 protein: CSVRRDYEQYF; CDR3 DNA: TGCAGCGTTCGGAGGGACTACGAGCAGTACTTC; V gene: TRBV29-1; D gene: -; J gene: TRBJ2-7; clone size: -
CDR3 protein: CASSPEGNTEAFF; CDR3 DNA: TGTGCCAGCAGCCCAGAGGGGAACACTGAAGCTTTCTTT; V gene: TRBV11-2; D gene: -; J gene: TRBJ1-1; clone size: -
CDR3 protein: CASSKAWSRTNEKLFF; CDR3 DNA: TGTGCCAGCAGTAAAGCCTGGAGCCGAACTAATGAAAAACTGTTTTTT; V gene: TRBV2; D gene: -; J gene: TRBJ1-4; clone size: -
CDR3 protein: CASSGRGTEAFF; CDR3 DNA: TGTGCCAGCAGCGGAAGGGGCACTGAAGCTTTCTTT; V gene: TRBV9; D gene: -; J gene: TRBJ1-1; clone size: -
CDR3 protein: CASSYAREQYF; CDR3 DNA: TGTGCCAGCAGTTACGCACGGGAGCAGTACTTC; V gene: TRBV6-5; D gene: -; J gene: TRBJ2-7; clone size: -
CDR3 protein: CASSYASGYQETQYF; CDR3 DNA: TGTGCCAGCAGTTACGCTAGCGGGTACCAAGAGACCCAGTACTTC; V gene: TRBV6-5; D gene: TRBD2; J gene: TRBJ2-5; clone size: few
CDR3 protein: CASSDKLAGAGDEQFF; CDR3 DNA: TGTGCCAGCAGTGATAAGCTAGCGGGAGCCGGAGATGAGCAGTTCTTC; V gene: TRBV6-1; D gene: TRBD2; J gene: TRBJ2-1; clone size: -
CDR3 protein: CASSPTGGILFINYGYTF; CDR3 DNA: TGTGCCAGCAGCCCAACAGGGGGTATTCTCTTCATTAACTATGGCTACACCTTC; V gene: TRBV11-2; D gene: TRBD1; J gene: TRBJ1-2; clone size: -
CDR3 protein: CASSDGGGEQFF; CDR3 DNA: TGTGCCAGCAGTGACGGAGGAGGTGAGCAGTTCTTC; V gene: TRBV25-1; D gene: -; J gene: TRBJ2-1; clone size: -
CDR3 protein: CASSPPTGIYNEQFF; CDR3 DNA: TGTGCCAGCAGCCCCCCGACAGGAATCTACAATGAGCAGTTCTTC; V gene: TRBV7-3; D gene: -; J gene: TRBJ2-1; clone size: -
CDR3 protein: CASSEADGGTQYF; CDR3 DNA: TGCGCCAGCAGTGAGGCCGACGGGGGAACCCAGTACTTC; V gene: TRBV10-1; D gene: -; J gene: TRBJ2-5; clone size: -
CDR3 protein: CAWRTRHQRYEQFF; CDR3 DNA: TGTGCCTGGAGGACTAGGCATCAGCGGTATGAGCAGTTCTTC; V gene: TRBV30; D gene: -; J gene: TRBJ2-1; clone size: -
CDR3 protein: CASSSLVGITEQFF; CDR3 DNA: TGTGCCAGCAGTTCCCTAGTCGGCATTACTGAGCAGTTCTTC; V gene: TRBV7-2; D gene: -; J gene: TRBJ2-1; clone size: -
CDR3 protein: CASSHRVGGLSNQPQHF; CDR3 DNA: TGTGCCAGCAGTCACAGGGTTGGAGGTCTGAGCAATCAGCCCCAGCATTTT; V gene: TRBV2; D gene: -; J gene: TRBJ1-5; clone size: -
CDR3 protein: CASSVQVQDNYGYTF; CDR3 DNA: TGCGCCAGCAGCGTGCAAGTACAGGATAACTATGGCTACACCTTC; V gene: TRBV5-1; D gene: -; J gene: TRBJ1-2; clone size: -